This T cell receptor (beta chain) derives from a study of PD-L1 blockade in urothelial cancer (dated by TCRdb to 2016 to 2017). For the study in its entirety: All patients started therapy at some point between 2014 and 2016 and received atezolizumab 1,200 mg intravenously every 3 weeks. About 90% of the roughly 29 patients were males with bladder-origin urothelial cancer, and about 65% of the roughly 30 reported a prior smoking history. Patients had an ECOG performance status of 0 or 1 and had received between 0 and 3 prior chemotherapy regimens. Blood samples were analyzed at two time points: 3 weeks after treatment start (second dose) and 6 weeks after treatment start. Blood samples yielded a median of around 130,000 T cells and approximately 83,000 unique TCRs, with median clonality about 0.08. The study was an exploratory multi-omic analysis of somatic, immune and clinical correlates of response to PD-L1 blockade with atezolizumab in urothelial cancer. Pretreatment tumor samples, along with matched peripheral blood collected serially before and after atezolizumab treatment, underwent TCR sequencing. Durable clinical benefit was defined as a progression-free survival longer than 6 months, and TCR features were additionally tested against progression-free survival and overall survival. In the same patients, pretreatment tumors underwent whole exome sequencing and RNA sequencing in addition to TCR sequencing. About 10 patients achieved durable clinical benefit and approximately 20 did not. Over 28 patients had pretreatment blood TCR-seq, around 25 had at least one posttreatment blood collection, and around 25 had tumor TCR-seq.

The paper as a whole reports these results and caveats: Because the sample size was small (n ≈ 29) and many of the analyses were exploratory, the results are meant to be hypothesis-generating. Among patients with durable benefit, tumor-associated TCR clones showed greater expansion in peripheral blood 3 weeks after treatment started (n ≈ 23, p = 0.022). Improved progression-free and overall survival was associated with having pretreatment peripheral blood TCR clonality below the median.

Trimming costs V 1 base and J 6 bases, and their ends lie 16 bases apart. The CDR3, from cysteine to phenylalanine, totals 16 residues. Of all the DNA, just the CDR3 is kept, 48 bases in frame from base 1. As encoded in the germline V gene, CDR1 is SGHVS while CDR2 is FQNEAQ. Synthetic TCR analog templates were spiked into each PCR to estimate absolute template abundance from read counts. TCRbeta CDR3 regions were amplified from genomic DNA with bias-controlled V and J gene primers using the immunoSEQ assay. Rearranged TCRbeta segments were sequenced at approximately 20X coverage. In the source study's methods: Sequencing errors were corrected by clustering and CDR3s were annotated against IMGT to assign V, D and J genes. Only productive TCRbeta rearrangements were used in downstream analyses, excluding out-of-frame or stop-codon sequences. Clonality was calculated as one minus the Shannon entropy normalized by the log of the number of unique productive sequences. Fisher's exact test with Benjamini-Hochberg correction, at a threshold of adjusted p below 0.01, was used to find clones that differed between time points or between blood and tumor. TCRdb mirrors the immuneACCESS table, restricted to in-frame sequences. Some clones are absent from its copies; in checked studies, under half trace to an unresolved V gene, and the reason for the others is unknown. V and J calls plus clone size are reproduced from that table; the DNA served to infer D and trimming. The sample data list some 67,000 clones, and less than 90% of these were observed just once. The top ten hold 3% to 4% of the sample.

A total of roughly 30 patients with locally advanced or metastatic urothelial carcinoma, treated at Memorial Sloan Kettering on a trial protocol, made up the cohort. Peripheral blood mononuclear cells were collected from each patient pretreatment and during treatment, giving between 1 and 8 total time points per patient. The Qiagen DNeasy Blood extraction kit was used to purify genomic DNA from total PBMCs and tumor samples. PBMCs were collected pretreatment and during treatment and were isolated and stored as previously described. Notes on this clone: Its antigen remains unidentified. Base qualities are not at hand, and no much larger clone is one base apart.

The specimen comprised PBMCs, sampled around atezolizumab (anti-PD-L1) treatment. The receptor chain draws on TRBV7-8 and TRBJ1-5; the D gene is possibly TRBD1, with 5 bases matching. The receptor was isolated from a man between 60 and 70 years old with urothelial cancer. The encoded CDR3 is CASSLGSPLQVQPQHF. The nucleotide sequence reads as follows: TGTGCCAGCAGCTTAGGTTCCCCCCTACAGGTTCAGCCCCAGCATTTT.